One sample yielded the 10 T cell receptor beta chains listed below, sequenced in a study of CD8 T cells in ankylosing spondylitis. No cognate antigen is known for these TCRs. The study's findings and limits: What appeared characteristic of ankylosing spondylitis blood was a TCR beta motif of several highly homologous variants.

Each CDR3 protein is one row after TCRdb ran MiXCR on the 5' RACE reads. The profile covers around 490,000 distinct CDR3 sequences, with about 5.4% appearing a single time and under 4.5% taken by the ten largest. Material: blood, either unsorted or a sorted T cell fraction (not recorded which). Receptor source: a male donor with ankylosing spondylitis.

This clonotype appeared many times. The chain recombines TRBV20-1 with TRBJ1-5; D not resolved. Germline V gene sequence: CDR1 DFQATT, CDR2 SNEGSKA (reference sequence). V lost 2 bases and J lost 0, with 14 bases in between. The CDR3 contains 16 residues. CDR3 in amino acids: CSARSFRDYSNQPQHF. The CDR3 bases are TGCAGTGCTAGAAGTTTTAGGGATTATAGCAATCAGCCCCAGCATTTT.

This clonotype was counted at least ten times. This chain joins TRBV20-1 and TRBJ2-5; D possibly matches TRBD1 or TRBD2 (5 bases each). This CDR3 spans 13 amino acids. V lost 6 bases and J 3 bases, leaving 14 bases between the germline ends. The germline gives CDR1 DFQATT, CDR2 SNEGSKA (reference sequence). CDR3 amino acids: CSAPRGREETQYF. The CDR3 DNA sequence: TGCAGTGCGCCTCGGGGCAGGGAAGAGACCCAGTACTTC.

This clonotype appeared many times. The rearrangement joins TRBV12-3 or TRBV12-4 to TRBJ2-3; D gene uncertain. V was cut by 5 bases and J by 7 bases, with 13 bases left in between. CDR3 length equals 13 residues. CDR3 residues: CASSRNPVNTQYF. The CDR3 nucleotides are TGTGCCAGCAGTCGCAACCCAGTGAATACGCAGTATTTT.

Of note for this clonotype: With a much larger clone just one base away, this may be a read error. The gene calls are TRBV28 and TRBJ2-5, with 8 bases that match TRBD1. The CDR3 contains 14 residues. Germline trimming cut 3 bases from V and 7 bases from J; bases unmatched to any gene: 7. From germline, CDR1 is MDHEN and CDR2 SYDVKM. CDR3 coding DNA: TGTGCCAGCAGTTTCGAAGACAGGGGTGCGACCCAGTACTTC. It is translated as CASSFEDRGATQYF.

This clonotype was counted ten times or more. The chain recombines TRBV5-1 with TRBJ2-5, with 8 bases lining up with TRBD1. The CDR3 covers 14 residues. The J segment lost 3 bases and the V segment lost 2 bases, leaving 3 bases of the junction unmatched. From germline, CDR1 is SGHRS and CDR2 YFSETQ. In DNA, the CDR3 is TGCGCCAGCAGCTTCGGACAGGGAGAAGAGACCCAGTACTTC. Protein sequence: CASSFGQGEETQYF.

This clonotype was recorded many times. The V gene is TRBV10-3, the J gene TRBJ2-2; D is perhaps TRBD2 (5 bases). V dropped 6 bases and J dropped 6 bases, with 14 bases sitting between them. Looked up from germline, CDR1 is ENHRY and CDR2 is SYGVKD. The CDR3 length is 14 residues. CDR3 amino acids: CAISQLEFAGELFF. The CDR3 DNA follows: TGTGCCATCAGCCAACTAGAGTTCGCCGGGGAGCTGTTTTTT.

There are a few counts of this clonotype. The chain has TRBV11-3 and TRBJ2-3; D is perhaps TRBD2 (6 bases). This CDR3 has 16 residues. V shed 3 bases and J shed 1 base, with 14 bases lying between them. Germline CDR1 SGHNT, CDR2 YENEEA. CDR3: CASSFRGTSGTDTQYF. The CDR3 nucleotides are TGTGCCAGCAGCTTTCGAGGGACTTCGGGCACAGATACGCAGTATTTT.

The table lists this clonotype with many counts. This chain links TRBV9 with TRBJ1-2, with 9 bases lining up with TRBD1. The germline CDR1 and CDR2 sequences are SGDLS and YYNGEE. This CDR3 comprises 15 residues. V gave up 2 bases and J gave up 7 bases; unmatched junction bases: 9. The DNA for the CDR3 is TGTGCCAGCAGCGTTGACACAGGGGGCGCGCGTGGCTACACCTTC. Its protein product is CASSVDTGGARGYTF.

This clonotype was picked up many times. In nucleotides, the CDR3 is TGCAGCGTTGCGCCGGGACTCCTAACCGAGCAGTACTTC. Translation: CSVAPGLLTEQYF. The chain combines TRBV29-1 with TRBJ2-7; TRBD2 is a possible D gene (6 bases). This CDR3 region has 13 residues. Germline lookup yields CDR1 SQVTM and CDR2 ANQGSEA. V was clipped by 4 bases and J by 6 bases, with 16 bases between them.

This clonotype was counted at least ten times. J is TRBJ1-2 and V is TRBV29-1, with D possibly matching TRBD1 (6 bases). The V and J ends lost 4 bases and 4 bases respectively, with 19 bases between them. This CDR3 spans 15 amino acids. Germline CDR1 is SQVTM and CDR2 is ANQGSEA. In DNA, the CDR3 is TGCAGCGTTGGGGACCCAGGGGCAGAGTCCTATGGCTACACCTTC. Protein: CSVGDPGAESYGYTF.